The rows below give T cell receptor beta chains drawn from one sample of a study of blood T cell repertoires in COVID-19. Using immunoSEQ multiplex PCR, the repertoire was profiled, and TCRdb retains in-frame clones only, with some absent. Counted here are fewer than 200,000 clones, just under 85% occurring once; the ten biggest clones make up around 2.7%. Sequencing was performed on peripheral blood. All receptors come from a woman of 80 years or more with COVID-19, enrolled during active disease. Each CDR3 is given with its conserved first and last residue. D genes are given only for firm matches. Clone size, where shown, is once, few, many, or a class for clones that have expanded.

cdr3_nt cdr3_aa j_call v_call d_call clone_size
TGTGCCAGCAGCCCCCTCGGGACAGATACGCAGTATTTT CASSPLGTDTQYF TRBJ2-3 TRBV3-1/TRBV3-2 . .
TGCGCCAGTTCCGGAACTAACCACAATGAGCAGTTCTTC CASSGTNHNEQFF TRBJ2-1 TRBV10-1 . few
TGTGCCAGCAGCCAGGACAGGAGCTCCTACGAGCAGTACTTC CASSQDRSSYEQYF TRBJ2-7 TRBV3-1/TRBV3-2 TRBD1 .
TGCGCCAGCAGCTTGACTAGCGGGGGGGGCGGAGAGACCCAGTACTTC CASSLTSGGGGETQYF TRBJ2-5 TRBV5-1 TRBD2 .
TGTGCCAGCAGCCCCCCCCGCGGGACTAGCGCTTGGTACGAGCAGTTCTTC CASSPPRGTSAWYEQFF TRBJ2-1 TRBV3-1/TRBV3-2 TRBD2 .
TGTGCCAGCAGTTTATCCAGGGTGAACACCGGGGAGCTGTTTTTT CASSLSRVNTGELFF TRBJ2-2 TRBV27 . .
TGTGCCTGGACGGACGCGGGAATGGTAAACACCATATATTTT CAWTDAGMVNTIYF TRBJ1-3 TRBV30 . once
TGCGCCAGCAGCTTGGGACGAGGGATATTCTATGGCTACACCTTC CASSLGRGIFYGYTF TRBJ1-2 TRBV5-1 . .
TGTGCCAGCAGTGAAACAGGAAAGCAGTACTTC CASSETGKQYF TRBJ2-7 TRBV6-1 . .
TGTGCCAGCAGTCGCCCGGGGAGGGGAAACACCATATATTTT CASSRPGRGNTIYF TRBJ1-3 TRBV6-5 . few
TGTGCCAGCAGTTTAGCTAGCGGGAGTGAGCAGTTCTTC CASSLASGSEQFF TRBJ2-1 TRBV6-2/TRBV6-3 TRBD2 .
TGTGCCAGTAGCGGGGGGGACTCTGGGGCCAACGTCCTGACTTTC CASSGGDSGANVLTF TRBJ2-6 TRBV28 TRBD2 few
TGTGCCAGCAGTTTTAGCCCAGGACAGGGCGCAAGTGGCTACACCTTC CASSFSPGQGASGYTF TRBJ1-2 TRBV5-5 TRBD1 few
TGTGCCAGTAGGCGAGCGGGGGCCCAGGAGCAGTACTTC CASRRAGAQEQYF TRBJ2-7 TRBV19 TRBD2 .
TGTGCCAGCAGCCCTGTTATAGGTAGCGGGAGTTCAGATACGCAGTATTTT CASSPVIGSGSSDTQYF TRBJ2-3 TRBV7-8 TRBD2 .
TGTGCCAGCAGCTTATCACAAACAGTACCTTCTGGAAACACCATATATTTT CASSLSQTVPSGNTIYF TRBJ1-3 TRBV11-2 . .
TGTGCCAGTACCCCTCAGGTCACAGATACGCAGTATTTT CASTPQVTDTQYF TRBJ2-3 TRBV19 . .
TGTGCCAGCAACTACGGGAGGGCCTACAATGAGCAGTTCTTC CASNYGRAYNEQFF TRBJ2-1 TRBV2 TRBD2 .
TGCGCCAGCAGCTTACAGGGGGCGGAAGATACGCAGTATTTT CASSLQGAEDTQYF TRBJ2-3 TRBV5-1 TRBD1 once
TGTGCCAGCAGCCTCACTAGCGGGGGGGCAAGACCTTACGAGCAGTACTTC CASSLTSGGARPYEQYF TRBJ2-7 TRBV7-2 TRBD2 .
TGTGCCAGCAGTGAAAGGGGCCATAAGGACTATGGCTACACCTTC CASSERGHKDYGYTF TRBJ1-2 TRBV25-1 . once
TGTGCCAGCAGTCCCCAGGGGGGTGAAGCTTTCTTT CASSPQGGEAFF TRBJ1-1 TRBV6-2/TRBV6-3 TRBD1 .
TGTGCCAGCGGGCCCAGGAACACTGAAGCTTTCTTT CASGPRNTEAFF TRBJ1-1 TRBV27 . .